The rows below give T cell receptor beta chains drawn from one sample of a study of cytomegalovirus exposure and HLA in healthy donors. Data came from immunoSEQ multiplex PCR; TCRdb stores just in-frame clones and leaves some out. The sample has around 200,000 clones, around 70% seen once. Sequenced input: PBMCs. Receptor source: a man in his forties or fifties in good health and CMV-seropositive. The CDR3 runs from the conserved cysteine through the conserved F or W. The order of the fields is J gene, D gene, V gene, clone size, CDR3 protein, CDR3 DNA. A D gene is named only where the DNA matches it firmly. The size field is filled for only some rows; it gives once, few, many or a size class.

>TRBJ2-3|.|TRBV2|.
CARTTLEGADTQYF
TGTGCCAGGACGACCCTCGAAGGGGCAGATACGCAGTATTTT
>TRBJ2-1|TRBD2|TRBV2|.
CASTRGGSKGNNEQFF
TGTGCCAGCACCCGGGGGGGGTCCAAGGGAAACAATGAGCAGTTCTTC
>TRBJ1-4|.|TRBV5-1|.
CASSLEGDREKLFF
TGCGCCAGCAGCCTCGAGGGGGATCGGGAAAAACTGTTTTTT
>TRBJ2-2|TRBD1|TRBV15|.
CATSPGTVNTGELFF
TGTGCCACCAGCCCCGGGACAGTAAACACCGGGGAGCTGTTTTTT
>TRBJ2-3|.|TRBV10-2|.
CATAEASDTQYF
TGCGCCACCGCGGAGGCTTCAGATACGCAGTATTTT
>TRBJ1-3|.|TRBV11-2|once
CASSLVGTPPGNTIYF
TGTGCCAGCAGCTTAGTTGGGACACCCCCCGGAAACACCATATATTTT
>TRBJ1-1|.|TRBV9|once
CASSVGGRFGTEAFF
TGTGCCAGCAGCGTGGGAGGGAGGTTTGGCACTGAAGCTTTCTTT
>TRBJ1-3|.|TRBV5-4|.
CASSSGQTLSSSGNTIYF
TGTGCCAGCAGCTCCGGACAGACCTTAAGCAGCTCTGGAAACACCATATATTTT
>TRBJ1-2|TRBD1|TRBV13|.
CASSPNGGTGPCGYTF
TGTGCCAGCAGCCCCAATGGAGGGACAGGGCCTTGTGGCTACACCTTC
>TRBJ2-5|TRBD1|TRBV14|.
CASSQVKGRRDRPAHQETQYF
TGTGCCAGCAGCCAAGTAAAGGGACGCCGGGACAGGCCCGCCCATCAAGAGACCCAGTACTTC
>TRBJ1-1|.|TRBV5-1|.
CASTVDSANTEAFF
TGCGCCAGCACCGTGGACAGCGCGAACACTGAAGCTTTCTTT
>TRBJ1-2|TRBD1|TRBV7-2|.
CASSLAGQGEGYGYTF
TGTGCCAGCAGCTTAGCGGGACAGGGGGAAGGCTATGGCTACACCTTC
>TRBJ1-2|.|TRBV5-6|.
CASSPSPLRGYTF
TGTGCCAGCAGCCCCTCTCCTCTGCGAGGCTACACCTTC
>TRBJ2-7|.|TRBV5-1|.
CASSPRTGSYEQYF
TGCGCCAGCAGCCCTAGAACAGGGTCCTACGAGCAGTACTTC
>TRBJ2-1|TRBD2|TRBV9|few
CASSPGTSGGHYNEQFF
TGTGCCAGCAGCCCGGGGACTAGCGGGGGACATTACAATGAGCAGTTCTTC
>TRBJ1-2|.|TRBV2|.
CASGARLGYTF
TGTGCCAGCGGTGCTCGACTTGGCTACACCTTC
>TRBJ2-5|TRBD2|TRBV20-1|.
CSASGGETQYF
TGCAGTGCCAGCGGGGGAGAGACCCAGTACTTC
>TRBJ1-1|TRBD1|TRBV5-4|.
CASSPNRGDTEAFF
TGTGCCAGCAGCCCGAACAGGGGGGACACTGAAGCTTTCTTT
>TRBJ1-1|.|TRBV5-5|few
CASSLHPGRGNTEAFF
TGTGCCAGCAGCTTACACCCAGGCAGGGGGAACACTGAAGCTTTCTTT
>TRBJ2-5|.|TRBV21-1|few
CANGRGRQETQYF
TGTGCCAACGGGAGGGGGCGCCAAGAGACCCAGTACTTC
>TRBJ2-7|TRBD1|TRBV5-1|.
CASAYRQGDYEQYF
TGCGCCAGCGCTTACAGACAGGGGGACTACGAGCAGTACTTC
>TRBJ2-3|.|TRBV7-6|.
CASSLIFPDTQYF
TGTGCCAGCAGCCTTATTTTCCCAGATACGCAGTATTTT
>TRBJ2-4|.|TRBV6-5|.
CAGAIRGAAKNIQYF
TGTGCCGGGGCTATTCGGGGGGCAGCCAAAAACATTCAGTACTTC
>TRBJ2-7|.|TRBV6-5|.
CASSPADGSSYEQYF
TGTGCCAGCAGTCCGGCCGATGGGAGCTCCTACGAGCAGTACTTC
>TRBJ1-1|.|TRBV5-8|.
CASKGEGDGHTEAFF
TGTGCCAGCAAAGGGGAGGGCGACGGACACACTGAAGCTTTCTTT
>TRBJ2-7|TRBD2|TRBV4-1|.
CASSQGFAAGGSLEQYF
TGCGCCAGCAGCCAAGGATTTGCAGCGGGGGGCTCCCTCGAGCAGTACTTC
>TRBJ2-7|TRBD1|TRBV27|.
CASSFDRAREQYF
TGTGCCAGCAGTTTTGACAGGGCGCGGGAGCAGTACTTC
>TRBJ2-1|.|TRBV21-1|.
CASSSPTSEQFF
TGTGCCAGCAGCTCACCGACTTCTGAGCAGTTCTTC